The 6 T cell receptor beta chains in this list originate from one sample, sequenced in a study of T cell changes during pregnancy in multiple sclerosis. Generated by immunoSEQ multiplex PCR, the TCRdb table keeps only in-frame clones and is missing some. The table has about 67,000 clones, about 90% seen once. The sample here was peripheral blood, taken in the first trimester of pregnancy. These receptors came from a female donor with multiple sclerosis, enrolled in a pregnancy study.

V and J are TRBV27 and TRBJ1-4; D possibly corresponds to TRBD1 (5 bases). V lost 5 bases and J lost 2, with 12 bases in between. Germline-derived CDR1 and CDR2 are MNHEY and SMNVEV (reference sequence). The length of the CDR3 is 15 residues. In DNA, the CDR3 is TGTGCCAGCAGTCCGCGACAGTTCACTAATGAAAAACTGTTTTTT. Amino acids: CASSPRQFTNEKLFF. Complete variable domain (other parts from reference TRBV27 and TRBJ1-4): EAQVTQNPRYLITVTGKKLTVTCSQNMNHEYMSWYRQDPGLGLRQIYYSMNVEVTDKGDVPEGYKVSRKEKRNFPLILESPSPNQTSLYFCASSPRQFTNEKLFFGSGTQLSVL.

The V call is TRBV19, the J call TRBJ2-4, with a possible D match to TRBD2 (5 bases). V dropped 5 bases and J dropped 8 bases, with 13 bases sitting between them. The length of the CDR3 is 13 residues. CDR1 and CDR2 (germline): LNHDA, SQIVND (reference sequence). CDR3 sequence (DNA): TGTGCCAGTAGTTTGGCGGGCAGAGACATTCAGTACTTC. Amino acid sequence: CASSLAGRDIQYF. The full variable domain, with the rest looked up from reference TRBV19 and TRBJ2-4, is DGGITQSPKYLFRKEGQNVTLSCEQNLNHDAMYWYRQDPGQGLRLIYYSQIVNDFQKGDIAEGYSVSREKKESFPLTVTSAQKNPTAFYLCASSLAGRDIQYFGAGTRLSVL.

This chain connects TRBV7-8 to TRBJ2-7; D is perhaps TRBD2 (6 bases). This CDR3 has 12 residues. Trimming cost V 3 bases and J 6 bases, with 9 bases left between them. Germline V gives CDR1 SGHVS, CDR2 FQNEAQ. The CDR3 region is CASSLEGGEQYF. The DNA for the CDR3 is TGTGCCAGCAGCTTGGAGGGCGGCGAGCAGTACTTC.

In DNA form, the CDR3 reads TGTGCCAGCAGCCCCCTGGGGTCGCTAGCGGGAGGACATGAGCAGTTCTTC. Protein product: CASSPLGSLAGGHEQFF. The chain employs TRBV7-3 and TRBJ2-1; TRBD2 matches at 11 bases. CDR1 is SGHTA and CDR2 is FQGTGA in the germline V gene. The CDR3 covers 17 residues. The J segment lost 8 bases and the V segment lost 5 bases, leaving 14 bases of the junction unmatched.

This chain connects TRBV4-1 to TRBJ2-1; D gene uncertain. CDR3 length: 17 residues. CDR1 is MGHRA and CDR2 is YSYEKL in the germline V gene. Trimming took 1 base from V and 0 from J, leaving 13 bases between them. The CDR3 sequence: CASSQGFQLISYNEQFF. CDR3 nucleotides: TGCGCCAGCAGCCAAGGTTTTCAACTGATCTCCTACAATGAGCAGTTCTTC.

The chain carries TRBV6-5 and TRBJ1-3; a weak D match, TRBD1 (5 bases). The CDR3 length is 15 residues. CDR1 is MNHEY and CDR2 is SVGAGI in the germline V gene. V was clipped by 4 bases and J by 1 base, with 11 bases between them. This chain's CDR3 is CASSFGGESGNTIYF. DNA of the CDR3: TGTGCCAGCAGTTTTGGGGGGGAATCTGGAAACACCATATATTTT.